A single sample is the source of the 2 T cell receptor beta chains below, sequenced in a study of beta chain features in type 1 diabetes. Their antigens are not known. cDNA synthesis used the whole RNA isolate, giving expressed TCRB sequences. Using immunoSEQ multiplex PCR, the repertoire was profiled, and TCRdb retains in-frame clones only, with some absent. The profile shows around 240,000 clones, around 16% of them singletons. Study-wide points: Shortening of TCRB CDR3s, moderate but significant, appeared in all four CD4+ subsets of Type 1 diabetes patients.

Sample: naive CD4+ T cells from blood. These receptors originate from a man aged 30 to 45 with type 1 diabetes.

This chain uses TRBV25-1 with TRBJ2-4, with 9 bases that match TRBD1. Germline CDR1 reads MGHDK; CDR2 reads SYGVNS. The V gene end was trimmed by 8 bases and the J gene end by 0 bases; junction bases not matched to a gene: 8. The CDR3 runs 16 residues. The DNA of the CDR3 is TGTGCCAGCGGATACAGGGGGCGATTAGCCAAAAACATTCAGTACTTC. The encoded protein is CASGYRGRLAKNIQYF. The complete variable domain, with remaining parts taken from reference TRBV25-1 and TRBJ2-4, reads EADIYQTPRYLVIGTGKKITLECSQTMGHDKMYWYQQDPGMELHLIHYSYGVNSTEKGDLSSESTVSRIRTEHFPLTLESARPSHTSQYLCASGYRGRLAKNIQYFGAGTRLSVL.

The chain recombines TRBV30 with TRBJ2-1; no reliable D call. Germline V lookup: CDR1 GTSNPN, CDR2 SVGIG (reference sequence). V gave up 3 bases and J gave up 2 bases, with 8 bases separating them. This CDR3 is built from 13 residues. The CDR3, as DNA: TGTGCCTGGAGGGCCGGCACCTACAATGAGCAGTTCTTC. This encodes CAWRAGTYNEQFF.